These 22 T cell receptor beta chains were all obtained from the same sample, sequenced in a study of T cells in Graves' hyperthyroidism and ophthalmopathy. TCR beta CDR3 regions were amplified from RNA. During a first-round RT-PCR of the TCR CDR3, the HTBI primer set was used. One entry per CDR3 protein, called by TCRdb with MiXCR from the multiplex PCR reads. The table shows about half a million distinct CDR3 sequences, with roughly a quarter occurring only once. Sample: blood. These receptors were taken from a woman aged 25 to 45 with Graves' ophthalmopathy.

The V and J genes are TRBV14 and TRBJ2-7; 14 nucleotides line up with TRBD2. The germline V gene encodes CDR1 SGHDN and CDR2 FVKESK. The CDR3 is 19 residues long. V lost 2 bases, J lost 3 bases, and 12 bases stayed unmatched. The CDR3, as DNA: TGTGCCAGCAGCCAACTCCCAGGGACTAGCGGGAGAAGCCTCTACGAGCAGTACTTC. Protein product: CASSQLPGTSGRSLYEQYF. Full variable domain (rest looked up from reference TRBV14 and TRBJ2-7): EAGVTQFPSHSVIEKGQTVTLRCDPISGHDNLYWYRRVMGKEIKFLLHFVKESKQDESGMPNNRFLAERTGGTYSTLKVQPAELEDSGVYFCASSQLPGTSGRSLYEQYFGPGTRLTVT.

This clonotype was seen ten or more times. The CDR3 here is CASSKDRGLAEAFF. The CDR3, as DNA: TGTGCCAGCAGTAAGGACAGGGGGCTGGCTGAAGCTTTCTTT. The chain combines TRBV6-1 with TRBJ1-1, with 11 bases aligning to TRBD1. This CDR3 is 14 amino acids long. The trim removed 5 bases at V and 6 bases at J, leaving 5 bases unmatched. Germline lookup yields CDR1 MNHNS and CDR2 SASEGT.

V and J are TRBV28 and TRBJ2-7, with 9 bases fitting TRBD1. Germline assignment: CDR1 MDHEN and CDR2 SYDVKM. With 5 bases clipped from V and 4 bases from J, the junction kept 6 bases outside the gene matches. The CDR3 loop spans 14 amino acids. CDR3 nucleotides: TGTGCCAGCAGTCATCGACAGGGGGTATACGAGCAGTACTTC. It is translated as CASSHRQGVYEQYF.

In its sample, this clonotype was seen many times. This chain joins TRBV6-5 and TRBJ2-7, with D possibly being TRBD1 (6 bases). Trimming stripped 10 bases from V and 0 bases from J, with 13 bases between. Germline V gene lookup returns CDR1 MNHEY and CDR2 SVGAGI. CDR3 length equals 13 residues. The CDR3 loop is CATQGGFSYEQYF. In nucleotides, the CDR3 is TGTGCCACCCAAGGGGGATTCTCCTACGAGCAGTACTTC.

The CDR3 region is CASSSLEGAPLETQYF. CDR3 in DNA: TGTGCCAGCAGCTCCCTTGAGGGGGCGCCTCTAGAGACCCAGTACTTC. The chain has TRBV11-2 and TRBJ2-5; TRBD1 matches 7 bases. This CDR3 spans 16 amino acids. V was clipped by 4 bases and J by 4 bases; unmatched bases: 12. CDR1 is SGHAT, CDR2 FQNNGV, per germline. The whole variable domain, remainder taken from reference TRBV11-2 and TRBJ2-5, is EAGVAQSPRYKIIEKRQSVAFWCNPISGHATLYWYQQILGQGPKLLIQFQNNGVVDDSQLPKDRFSAERLKGVDSTLKIQPAKLEDSAVYLCASSSLEGAPLETQYFGPGTRLLVL.

Written as DNA, the CDR3 is TGTGCCAGCAGCTTAGAGGACAACTATAGGGGCTACACCTTC. Translation gives CASSLEDNYRGYTF. This chain uses TRBV7-9 with TRBJ1-2; D may be TRBD1 (5 bases). CDR1 and CDR2 from the germline V gene are SEHNR and FQNEAQ (reference sequence). The CDR3 runs 14 residues. V lost 1 base and J 8 bases, leaving 14 bases between the germline ends.

There are many counts of this clonotype. The J gene is TRBJ1-2, the V gene TRBV5-6; 9 nucleotides match TRBD1. Germline-derived CDR1 and CDR2 are SGHDT and YYEEEE. The CDR3 contains 15 residues. The V gene end was trimmed by 5 bases and the J gene end by 5 bases; junction bases not matched to a gene: 10. CDR3 region: CASRTMSGQGYGYTF. CDR3 nucleotides: TGTGCCAGCAGGACCATGTCCGGACAGGGGTATGGCTACACCTTC.

In this sample, this clonotype turned up many times. The rearrangement joins TRBV7-2 to TRBJ2-7; no reliable D call. Germline CDR1 and CDR2: SGHTA and FQGNSA. Trimming stripped 0 bases from V and 2 bases from J, with 8 bases between. The CDR3 totals 14 residues. The CDR3 sequence is CASSLAAVAYEQYF. DNA for the CDR3: TGTGCCAGCAGCTTAGCGGCGGTCGCCTACGAGCAGTACTTC.

This clonotype was detected many times. The chain is built from TRBV20-1 and TRBJ2-2; maybe TRBD1 (6 bases). The germline V gene has CDR1 DFQATT and CDR2 SNEGSKA (reference sequence). The CDR3 consists of 14 residues. The V end lost 3 bases, the J end lost 4 bases, and 12 bases lay between the germline ends. The CDR3: CSASFTGITGELFF. The CDR3 coding sequence is TGCAGTGCTAGCTTTACAGGGATCACCGGGGAGCTGTTTTTT.

The sample holds a few counts of this clonotype. The chain uses TRBV6-5 and TRBJ1-2; D unclear. Germline loops: CDR1 MNHEY, CDR2 SVGAGI. V was pared by 3 bases and J by 8 bases, with 13 bases between. CDR3 size: 13 residues. The CDR3 spells CASSYRNGEGYTF. CDR3 nucleotide sequence: TGTGCCAGCAGTTATCGGAACGGGGAGGGCTACACCTTC.

This clonotype came up many times. The chain employs TRBV28 and TRBJ1-1; D gene ambiguous. Germline values: CDR1 MDHEN, CDR2 SYDVKM. Trimming cost V 6 bases and J 3 bases, with 23 bases left between them. This CDR3 spans 17 amino acids. CDR3 DNA: TGTGCCAGCAGCCCCCAGTCGGACGTCAGCTCCTACACTGAAGCTTTCTTT. Its protein product is CASSPQSDVSSYTEAFF.

V is TRBV4-3 and J is TRBJ2-2; 9 nucleotides match TRBD2. Germline V gene sequence: CDR1 LGHNA, CDR2 YSLEER. The CDR3 extends over 15 amino acids. V shed 4 bases and J 8 bases; nucleotides not matched to a gene: 8. The CDR3, as DNA: TGCGCCAGCAGCCGACGCGGGGGGGCCGGTGGGGAGCTGTTTTTT. Amino acid sequence: CASSRRGGAGGELFF.

The genes are TRBV15 and TRBJ1-5; no clear D. This CDR3 comprises 15 residues. V lost 0 bases and J 6 bases, leaving 12 bases between the germline ends. Germline CDR1 reads LNHNV; CDR2 reads YYDKDF (reference sequence). The CDR3 protein is CATSRDHSGSQPQHF. DNA for the CDR3: TGTGCCACCAGCAGAGATCATAGTGGTTCTCAGCCCCAGCATTTT.

This clonotype appeared many times. The V and J genes are TRBV7-8 and TRBJ1-1; TRBD1 is a possible D gene (5 bases). Germline loops: CDR1 SGHVS, CDR2 FQNEAQ. This CDR3 has 16 residues. Trimming left V 0 bases short and J 0 bases short, with 11 bases between. The CDR3 loop is CASSLASRVLNTEAFF. The CDR3 coding sequence is TGTGCCAGCAGCTTAGCCTCCAGGGTTTTGAACACTGAAGCTTTCTTT.

This clonotype was picked up many times. This sequence joins TRBV5-1 and TRBJ1-2; D not certain. This CDR3 has 14 residues. V was pared by 1 base and J by 2 bases, with 9 bases between. Germline V lookup: CDR1 SGHRS, CDR2 YFSETQ. CDR3 sequence (DNA): TGCGCCAGCAGCTTGTCACCAGGCAACTATGGCTACACCTTC. Amino acids: CASSLSPGNYGYTF.

This clonotype was detected ten times or more. The rearrangement joins TRBV20-1 to TRBJ2-7, with 10 bases lining up with TRBD1. V gave up 4 bases and J gave up 1 base; unmatched junction bases: 4. CDR1 is DFQATT, CDR2 SNEGSKA, per germline (reference sequence). The CDR3 has 14 amino acids. The CDR3 DNA is TGCAGTGCTAATGGACAGGGGGGGTCCTACGAGCAGTACTTC. Residues: CSANGQGGSYEQYF.

Comment on this clonotype: This clone may be a read error of a much larger clone one base away. V usage is TRBV7-3 and J usage is TRBJ2-2, with D maybe TRBD1 (6 bases). CDR3 size: 13 residues. Germline values: CDR1 SGHTA, CDR2 FQGTGA. CDR3 in DNA: TGTGCCAGCAGCCCCATGGGGGCCGGGGAGCTGTGTTTT. It codes for CASSPMGAGELCF.

This clonotype was seen at least ten times. The V call is TRBV7-9, the J call TRBJ1-5, with D maybe TRBD1 (6 bases). The V end was cut by 4 bases, the J end by 4 bases, with 14 bases between. This CDR3 comprises 15 residues. Per the germline V gene, CDR1 is SEHNR and CDR2 is FQNEAQ (reference sequence). CDR3 amino acids: CASSSGAGLNQPQHF. The CDR3 bases are TGTGCCAGCAGCTCAGGGGCAGGGCTGAATCAGCCCCAGCATTTT.

This clonotype was recorded many times. The V call is TRBV7-2, the J call TRBJ1-3; no clear D. The CDR3 is 15 residues long. The V and J ends lost 0 bases and 2 bases respectively, with 8 bases between them. The germline gives CDR1 SGHTA, CDR2 FQGNSA. CDR3 coding DNA: TGTGCCAGCAGCTTAGCGACAACAACTGGAAACACCATATATTTT. Translation: CASSLATTTGNTIYF.

This clonotype was observed a handful of times. The chain carries TRBV2 and TRBJ1-5; the D gene is possibly TRBD1 (5 bases). The CDR3 consists of 13 residues. V was pared by 10 bases and J by 4 bases, with 14 bases between. Germline-derived CDR1 and CDR2 are SNHLY and FYNNEI. The CDR3 DNA sequence: TGTGCCACCCGGGGGGTCCTTAATCAGCCCCAGCATTTT. Amino acids: CATRGVLNQPQHF.

This clonotype came up many times. This chain uses TRBV20-1 with TRBJ2-7; D is possibly TRBD1 (6 bases). Looked up from germline, CDR1 is DFQATT and CDR2 is SNEGSKA (reference sequence). The CDR3 runs to 15 residues. Trimming pared 3 bases from V and 3 bases from J, leaving 18 bases between. The CDR3 DNA sequence: TGCAGTGCTAGTCTAACAGGGAGTCAAAACTACGAGCAGTACTTC. Translated: CSASLTGSQNYEQYF.

The gene calls are TRBV20-1 and TRBJ2-7, with D possibly TRBD2 on 5 matching bases. V dropped 5 bases and J dropped 1 base, with 12 bases sitting between them. This CDR3 has 13 residues. Germline V gene data show CDR1 as DFQATT and CDR2 as SNEGSKA (reference sequence). The CDR3 here is CSAGRGVSYEQYF. CDR3 DNA sequence: TGCAGTGCTGGCCGGGGTGTTTCCTACGAGCAGTACTTC.